The 11 T cell receptor beta chains given below trace back to one sample, sequenced in a study of cytomegalovirus exposure and HLA in healthy donors. The PCR had 60 Vbeta and 13 Jbeta primers. The method was immunoSEQ multiplex PCR; TCRdb's version includes in-frame clones alone and lacks a portion of them. There are 100,000 to 140,000 clones in the sample; over 70% occur only once, and about 2.2% lies in the top ten. The source material was PBMCs. These TCRs come from a man younger than 45 in good health and CMV-seronegative.

As concerns this clone: One end of the junction varies from germline; a read error may be responsible. The V call is TRBV9, the J call TRBJ1-1, with D tentatively TRBD1 (5 bases). The CDR3 extends over 11 amino acids. Germline CDR1 is SGDLS and CDR2 is YYNGEE. For the CDR3, the DNA is TGTGCCAGCAGCGCTGCCACAGACAGAGCCTTT. It translates to CASSAATDRAF.

The chain employs TRBV27 and TRBJ1-1; D unresolved. The germline gives CDR1 MNHEY, CDR2 SMNVEV (reference sequence). The V gene lost 5 bases and the J gene lost 1 base, with 11 bases spanning the gap. The CDR3 loop spans 14 amino acids. The CDR3 DNA is TGTGCCAGCAGTCCACTAGGCAGGAACACTGAAGCTTTCTTT. It is translated as CASSPLGRNTEAFF.

The V call is TRBV7-8, the J call TRBJ1-2, with TRBD1 identical over 7 bases. Germline V gene lookup returns CDR1 SGHVS and CDR2 FQNEAQ. This CDR3 has 15 amino acids. With V trimmed by 8 bases and J by 7 bases, 16 bases remained unmatched. The CDR3 is CASSTSGEGAGGYTF. In DNA, the CDR3 is TGTGCCAGCTCGACAAGTGGTGAGGGGGCTGGTGGCTACACCTTC.

The J gene is TRBJ2-7, the V gene TRBV6-4; D gene ambiguous. The germline V and J ends were trimmed by 6 bases and 5 bases, with 14 bases remaining between them. This CDR3 has 13 amino acids. CDR1 and CDR2 (germline): MRHNA, SNTAGT. CDR3 residues: CASSALTLHEQYF. The DNA for the CDR3 is TGTGCCAGCAGCGCTCTAACTCTCCACGAGCAGTACTTC.

The chain recombines TRBV5-1 with TRBJ2-7, with TRBD2 matching 7 bases. This CDR3 has 15 amino acids. CDR1 is SGHRS, CDR2 YFSETQ, per germline. Unmatched junction bases numbered 10, after V lost 0 bases and J lost 7 bases. Here the CDR3 DNA reads TGCGCCAGCAGCTTGGGGGGGTTAGCGGGCGGAGAGCAGTACTTC. Amino acid sequence: CASSLGGLAGGEQYF. Variable domain in full (rest from reference TRBV5-1 and TRBJ2-7): KAGVTQTPRYLIKTRGQQVTLSCSPISGHRSVSWYQQTPGQGLQFLFEYFSETQRNKGNFPGRFSGRQFSNSRSEMNVSTLELGDSALYLCASSLGGLAGGEQYFGPGTRLTVT.

The chain recombines TRBV27 with TRBJ1-2, with D possibly TRBD1 on 5 matching bases. Trimming left V 5 bases short and J 2 bases short, with 9 bases between. The CDR3 contains 13 residues. Germline V CDR1 and CDR2: MNHEY, SMNVEV (reference sequence). CDR3 loop: CASSATDNYGYTF. For the CDR3, the DNA is TGTGCCAGCAGTGCGACAGACAACTATGGCTACACCTTC.

This clone appeared a few times. This chain joins TRBV2 and TRBJ2-6; TRBD2 matches 14 bases. The length of the CDR3 is 21 residues. V was pared by 6 bases and J by 0 bases, with 13 bases of the junction left unmatched. Per germline, CDR1 SNHLY and CDR2 FYNNEI. CDR3 region: CASSAGLAGGPSYSGANVLTF. CDR3 bases: TGTGCCAGCAGCGCCGGACTAGCGGGAGGCCCCTCTTACTCTGGGGCCAACGTCCTGACTTTC.

V and J are TRBV5-1 and TRBJ2-1; 9 positions match TRBD1. Germline loops: CDR1 SGHRS, CDR2 YFSETQ. The CDR3 has 14 residues. With V trimmed by 4 bases and J by 6 bases, 5 bases remained unmatched. The CDR3: CASSRDRVVNEQFF. As DNA, the CDR3 is TGCGCCAGCAGCCGGGACAGGGTGGTCAATGAGCAGTTCTTC.

This clone was seen a handful of times. The rearrangement links TRBV30 to TRBJ1-1; D may be TRBD1 (6 bases). The CDR3 consists of 16 residues. Germline V CDR1 and CDR2: GTSNPN, SVGIG (reference sequence). Trimming took off 0 bases at V and 3 bases at J, with 17 bases between the two ends. CDR3 in amino acids: CAWSVGGGGKDTEAFF. The DNA for the CDR3 is TGTGCCTGGAGTGTAGGAGGCGGGGGCAAAGACACTGAAGCTTTCTTT.

The rearrangement joins TRBV18 to TRBJ2-7; a possible D gene is TRBD1 (6 bases). Per germline, CDR1 KGHSH and CDR2 LQKENI. The V end was cut by 3 bases, the J end by 2 bases, with 14 bases between. The CDR3 spans 15 residues. CDR3 loop: CASSPSSGETYEQYF. DNA of the CDR3: TGTGCCAGCTCACCGTCGTCAGGGGAGACCTACGAGCAGTACTTC.

The V gene is TRBV11-3, the J gene TRBJ1-1; D possibly corresponds to TRBD1 (6 bases). V shed 5 bases and J shed 2 bases, with 12 bases lying between them. There are 14 residues in the CDR3. CDR1 SGHNT and CDR2 YENEEA come from the germline V gene. For the CDR3, the DNA is TGTGCCAGCAGCCTGGGGACAACCAACACTGAAGCTTTCTTT. This translates into CASSLGTTNTEAFF.